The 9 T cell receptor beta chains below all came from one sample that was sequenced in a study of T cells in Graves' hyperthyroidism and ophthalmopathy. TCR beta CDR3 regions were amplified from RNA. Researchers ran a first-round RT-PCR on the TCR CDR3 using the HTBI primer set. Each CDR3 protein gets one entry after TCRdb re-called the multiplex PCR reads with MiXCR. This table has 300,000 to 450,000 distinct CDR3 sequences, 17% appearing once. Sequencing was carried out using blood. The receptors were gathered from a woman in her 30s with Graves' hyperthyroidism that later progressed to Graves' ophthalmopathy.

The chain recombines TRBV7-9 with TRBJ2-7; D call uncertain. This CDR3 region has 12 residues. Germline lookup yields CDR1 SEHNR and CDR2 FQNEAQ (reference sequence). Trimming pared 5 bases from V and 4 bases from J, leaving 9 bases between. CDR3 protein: CASSPPLYEQYF. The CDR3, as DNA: TGTGCCAGCAGCCCCCCCCTTTACGAGCAGTACTTC.

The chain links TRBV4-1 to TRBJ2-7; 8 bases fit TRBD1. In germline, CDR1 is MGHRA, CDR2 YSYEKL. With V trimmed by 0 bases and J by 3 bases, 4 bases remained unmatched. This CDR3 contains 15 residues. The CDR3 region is CASSQDQGALYEQYF. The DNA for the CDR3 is TGCGCCAGCAGCCAAGATCAGGGGGCTCTCTACGAGCAGTACTTC.

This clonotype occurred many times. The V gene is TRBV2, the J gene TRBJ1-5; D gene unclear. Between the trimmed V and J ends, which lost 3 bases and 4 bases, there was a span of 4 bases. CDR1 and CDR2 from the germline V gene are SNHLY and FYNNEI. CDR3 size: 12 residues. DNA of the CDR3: TGTGCCAGCAGTGACGGTAATCAGCCCCAGCATTTT. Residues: CASSDGNQPQHF.

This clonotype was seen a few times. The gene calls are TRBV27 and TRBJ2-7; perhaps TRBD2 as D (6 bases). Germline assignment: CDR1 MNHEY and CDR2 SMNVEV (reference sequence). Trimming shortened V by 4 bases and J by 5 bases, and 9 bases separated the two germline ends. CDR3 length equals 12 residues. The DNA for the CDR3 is TGTGCCAGCAGTTGGCCGGGGGACGAGCAGTACTTC. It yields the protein CASSWPGDEQYF.

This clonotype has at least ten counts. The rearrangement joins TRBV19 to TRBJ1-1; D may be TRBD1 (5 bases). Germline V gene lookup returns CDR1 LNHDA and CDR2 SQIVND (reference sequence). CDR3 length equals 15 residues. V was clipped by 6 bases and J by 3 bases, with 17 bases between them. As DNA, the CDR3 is TGTGCCAGTAGGCACATACAGGTCATGGACACTGAAGCTTTCTTT. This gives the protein CASRHIQVMDTEAFF.

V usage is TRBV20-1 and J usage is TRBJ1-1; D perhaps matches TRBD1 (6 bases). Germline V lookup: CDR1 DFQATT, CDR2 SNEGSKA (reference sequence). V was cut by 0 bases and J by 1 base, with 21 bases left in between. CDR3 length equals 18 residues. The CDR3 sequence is CSARDWAGAAGRNTEAFF. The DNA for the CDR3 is TGCAGTGCTAGAGATTGGGCGGGGGCGGCCGGTCGGAACACTGAAGCTTTCTTT.

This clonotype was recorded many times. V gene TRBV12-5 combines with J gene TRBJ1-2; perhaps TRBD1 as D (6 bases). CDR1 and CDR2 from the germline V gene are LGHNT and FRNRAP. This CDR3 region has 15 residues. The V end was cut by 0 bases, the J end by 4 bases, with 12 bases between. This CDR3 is CASGLVRGGSYGYTF. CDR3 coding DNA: TGTGCTAGTGGTTTGGTACGAGGGGGGTCCTATGGCTACACCTTC.

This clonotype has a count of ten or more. The CDR3 is CSASGQLDSPLHF. CDR3 nucleotides: TGCAGTGCTAGTGGACAGTTAGATTCACCCCTCCACTTT. The V call is TRBV20-1, the J call TRBJ1-6; the D gene is possibly TRBD1 (6 bases). Per germline, CDR1 DFQATT and CDR2 SNEGSKA (reference sequence). V was shortened by 3 bases and J by 8 bases, with 11 bases between the two germline ends. The CDR3 contains 13 residues.

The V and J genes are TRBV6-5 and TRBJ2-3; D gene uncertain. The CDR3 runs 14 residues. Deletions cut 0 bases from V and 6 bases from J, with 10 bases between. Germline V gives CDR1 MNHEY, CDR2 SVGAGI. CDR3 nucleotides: TGTGCCAGCAGTTACTCTGCGGCTGGGGATACGCAGTATTTT. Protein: CASSYSAAGDTQYF.